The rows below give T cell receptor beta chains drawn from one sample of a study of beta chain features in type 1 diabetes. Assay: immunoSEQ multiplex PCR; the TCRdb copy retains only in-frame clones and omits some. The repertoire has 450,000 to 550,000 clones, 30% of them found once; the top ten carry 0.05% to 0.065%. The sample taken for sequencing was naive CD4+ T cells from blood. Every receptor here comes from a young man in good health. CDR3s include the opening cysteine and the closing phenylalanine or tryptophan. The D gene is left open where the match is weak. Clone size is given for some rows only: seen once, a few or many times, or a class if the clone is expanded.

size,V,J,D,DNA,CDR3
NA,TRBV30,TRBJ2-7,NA,TGTGCCTGGAGGGTACGTGGAGGGGGCTACGAGCAGTACTTC,CAWRVRGGGYEQYF
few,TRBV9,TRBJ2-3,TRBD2,TGTGCCAGCAGCGGTCAGCGGGAGGCCTATACGCAGTATTTT,CASSGQREAYTQYF
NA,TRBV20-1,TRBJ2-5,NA,TGCAGTGCAACACTTAGGGAGACCCAGTACTTC,CSATLRETQYF
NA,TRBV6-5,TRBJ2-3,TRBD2,TGTGCCAGGCACCGCGGGAGCGCAGATACGCAGTATTTT,CARHRGSADTQYF
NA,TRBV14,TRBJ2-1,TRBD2,TGTGCCAGCAGCCAAGATCGGATGGGACTAGCGGGTTACAATGAGCAGTTCTTC,CASSQDRMGLAGYNEQFF
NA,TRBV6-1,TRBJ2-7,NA,TGTGCCAGCAGTGAAGTTCTCGAGCAGTACTTC,CASSEVLEQYF
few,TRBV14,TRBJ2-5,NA,TGTGCCAGTGGGGGCTATCGTCAAGAGACCCAGTACTTC,CASGGYRQETQYF
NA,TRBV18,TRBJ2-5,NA,TGTGCCAGCTCACCAAGCAGGGCCGAGACCCAGTACTTC,CASSPSRAETQYF
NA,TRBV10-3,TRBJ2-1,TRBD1,TGTGCCATCAGTGCCACAGGGGGCGAGTGGGTGTTCTTC,CAISATGGEWVFF
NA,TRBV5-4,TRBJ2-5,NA,TGTGCCAGCAGCTGGCCCCAAGAGACCCAGTACTTC,CASSWPQETQYF
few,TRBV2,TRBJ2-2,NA,TGTGCCAGCAGTCCTTTGGGCGGGGAGCTGTTTTTT,CASSPLGGELFF
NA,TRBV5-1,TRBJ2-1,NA,TGCGCCAGCAGCTTGTCAATCCCGGGACGTAATGAGCAGTTCTTC,CASSLSIPGRNEQFF
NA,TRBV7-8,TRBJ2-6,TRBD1,TGTGCCAGCAGCCCCGACAGGGTTGGGGCCAACGTCCTGACTTTC,CASSPDRVGANVLTF
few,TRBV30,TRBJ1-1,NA,TGTGCCTGGTTCGACAGGTACTTCTCTGAAGCTTTCTTT,CAWFDRYFSEAFF
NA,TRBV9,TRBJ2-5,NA,TGTGCCAGCAGCGTAGGGAGCGACAGTTACCAAGAGACCCAGTACTTC,CASSVGSDSYQETQYF
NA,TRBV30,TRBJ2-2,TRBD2,TGTGCCTGGAGTGCTGAGCGGGATACCGAGCTGTTTTTT,CAWSAERDTELFF
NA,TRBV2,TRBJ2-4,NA,TGTGCCAGCCGATGGGATAGGGACATTCAGTACTTC,CASRWDRDIQYF
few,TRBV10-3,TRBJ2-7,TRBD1,TGTGCCATCAGTGACGTTTCGACAGGGGCCGATGGCTACGAGCAGTACTTC,CAISDVSTGADGYEQYF
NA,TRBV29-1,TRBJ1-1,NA,TGCAGCGTTGAAGAGCTCCAGGGCACTGAAGCTTTCTTT,CSVEELQGTEAFF
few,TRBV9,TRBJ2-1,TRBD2,TGTGCCAGCAGCGTTAGCGGGACTCCCTACAATGAGCAGTTCTTC,CASSVSGTPYNEQFF
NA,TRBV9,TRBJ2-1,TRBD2,TGTGCCAGCAGCGTACGAGCGGGAGCCCCAAATGAGCAGTTCTTC,CASSVRAGAPNEQFF
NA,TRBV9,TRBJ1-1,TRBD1,TGTGCCAGCAGCGTGGCGGACAGGAGCATCGCTGAAGCTTTCTTT,CASSVADRSIAEAFF
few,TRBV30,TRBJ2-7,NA,TGTGCCTGGAGTGCGGGGGCGGGGTACGAGCAGTACTTC,CAWSAGAGYEQYF
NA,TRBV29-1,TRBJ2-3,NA,TGCAGCGTTGCAGGGGAGACAGACAAAACCACAGATACGCAGTATTTT,CSVAGETDKTTDTQYF
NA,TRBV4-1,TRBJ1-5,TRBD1,TGCGCCAGCAGCCTTAAGACCGGGACAGGGATTCAGCCCCAGCATTTT,CASSLKTGTGIQPQHF
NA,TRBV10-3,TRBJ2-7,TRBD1,TGTGCCATCAGTGCTCTTCAGGGGGCCGGCGAGCAGTACTTC,CAISALQGAGEQYF
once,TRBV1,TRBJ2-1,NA,TGCACCAGCAGCCAAGATCTACAGGATATCCACAATGAGCAGTTCTTC,CTSSQDLQDIHNEQFF
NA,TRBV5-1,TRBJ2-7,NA,TGCGCCAGCAGCATACAGATTTCCTACGAGCAGTACTTC,CASSIQISYEQYF
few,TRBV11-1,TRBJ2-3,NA,TGTGCCAGCAGTCCTAAGGGGGGCCGCTCGGATACGCAGTATTTT,CASSPKGGRSDTQYF
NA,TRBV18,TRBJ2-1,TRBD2,TGTGCCAGCTCACCTACTTTAGCGGGAGGAGCTCAGAATGAGCAGTTCTTC,CASSPTLAGGAQNEQFF
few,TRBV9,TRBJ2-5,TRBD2,TGTGCCAGCAGCTCTCTAGCGGCCCAAGAGACCCAGTACTTC,CASSSLAAQETQYF
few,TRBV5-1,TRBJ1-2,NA,TGCGCCAGCAGCGGGGCCTCCAGCAACTATGGCTACACCTTC,CASSGASSNYGYTF
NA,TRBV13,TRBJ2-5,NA,TGTGCCAGCAGCTCCAGGGCCCAGGGGCAAGAGACCCAGTACTTC,CASSSRAQGQETQYF
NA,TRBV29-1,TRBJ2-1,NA,TGCAGCGTGCCGGCCCTCCTGGGAGGATTTGAGCAGTTCTTC,CSVPALLGGFEQFF
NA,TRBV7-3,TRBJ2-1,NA,TGTGCCAGCAGCTTGGGACCGGACAATGAGCAGTTCTTC,CASSLGPDNEQFF
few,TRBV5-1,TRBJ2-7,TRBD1,TGCGCCAGCAGCCACGGGACAGGGGGCTGGGAGCAGTACTTC,CASSHGTGGWEQYF
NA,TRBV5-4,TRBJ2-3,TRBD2,TGTGCCAGCAGCCGAGGACTAGCGGGTAGCACAGATACGCAGTATTTT,CASSRGLAGSTDTQYF